This T cell receptor beta chain was documented in a study of spatial heterogeneity in lung cancer. Study background: Donors were some 72 untreated early-stage non-small cell lung cancer patients. Consistently, beta-chain sequences turned up in larger numbers than alpha-chain sequences did.

This clonotype was counted ten times or more. The time point is: blood at routine non-recurrence follow-up after resection. No cell sorting; template was whole RNA from tumor, lung tissue or PBMC. V lost 4 bases and J 0 bases, leaving 10 bases between the germline ends. This CDR3 contains 13 residues. Germline CDR1 is SQVTM and CDR2 is ANQGSEA. In the library, each TCR cDNA molecule bore its own unique molecular identifier. TCRdb re-called the 5' RACE reads with MiXCR, one entry per CDR3 protein. The repertoire holds about 50,000 distinct CDR3 sequences, with around 6.7% as singletons. The receptor's source is a female donor with early-stage non-small cell lung cancer. This specimen was PBMCs, taken at follow-up. This rearrangement joins TRBV29-1 to TRBJ2-7; D not certain. CDR3 sequence reads: CSVVGILSYEQYF. For the CDR3, the DNA is TGCAGCGTTGTGGGCATACTCTCCTACGAGCAGTACTTC.